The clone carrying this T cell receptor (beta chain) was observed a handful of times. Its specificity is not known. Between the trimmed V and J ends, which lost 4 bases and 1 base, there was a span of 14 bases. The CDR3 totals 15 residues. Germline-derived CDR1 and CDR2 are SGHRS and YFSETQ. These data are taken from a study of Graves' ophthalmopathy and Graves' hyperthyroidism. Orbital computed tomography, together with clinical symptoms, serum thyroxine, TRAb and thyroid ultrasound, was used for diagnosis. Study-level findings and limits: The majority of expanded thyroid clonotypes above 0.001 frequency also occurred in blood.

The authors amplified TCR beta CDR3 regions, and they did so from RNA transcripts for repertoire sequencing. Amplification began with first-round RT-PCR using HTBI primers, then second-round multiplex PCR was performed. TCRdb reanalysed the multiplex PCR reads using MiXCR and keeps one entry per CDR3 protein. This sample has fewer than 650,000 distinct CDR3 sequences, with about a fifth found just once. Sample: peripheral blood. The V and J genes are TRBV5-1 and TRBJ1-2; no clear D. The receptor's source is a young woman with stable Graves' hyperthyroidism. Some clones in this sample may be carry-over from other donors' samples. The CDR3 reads CASSRGVQDNYGYTF. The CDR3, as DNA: TGCGCCAGCAGCCGCGGGGTCCAGGATAACTATGGCTACACCTTC.